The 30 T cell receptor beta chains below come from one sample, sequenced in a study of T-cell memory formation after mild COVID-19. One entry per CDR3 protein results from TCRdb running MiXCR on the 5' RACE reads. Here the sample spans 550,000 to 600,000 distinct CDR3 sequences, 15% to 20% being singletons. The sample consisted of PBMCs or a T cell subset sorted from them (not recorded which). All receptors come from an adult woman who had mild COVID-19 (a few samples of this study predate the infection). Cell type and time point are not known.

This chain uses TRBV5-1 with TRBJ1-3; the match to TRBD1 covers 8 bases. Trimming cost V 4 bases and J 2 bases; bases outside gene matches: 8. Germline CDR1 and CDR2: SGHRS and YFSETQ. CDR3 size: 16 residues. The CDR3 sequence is CASSIRPGQAGNTIYF. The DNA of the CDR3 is TGCGCCAGCAGCATCCGACCGGGACAGGCTGGAAACACCATATATTTT. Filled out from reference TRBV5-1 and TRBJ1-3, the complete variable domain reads KAGVTQTPRYLIKTRGQQVTLSCSPISGHRSVSWYQQTPGQGLQFLFEYFSETQRNKGNFPGRFSGRQFSNSRSEMNVSTLELGDSALYLCASSIRPGQAGNTIYFGEGSWLTVV.

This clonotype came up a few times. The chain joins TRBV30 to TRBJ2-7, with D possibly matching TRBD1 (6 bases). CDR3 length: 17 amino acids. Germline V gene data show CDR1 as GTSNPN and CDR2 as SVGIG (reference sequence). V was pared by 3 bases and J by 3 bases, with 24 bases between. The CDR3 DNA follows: TGTGCCTGGAGCCCTATCTCGGAATCCGGGACATACTACGAGCAGTACTTC. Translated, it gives CAWSPISESGTYYEQYF.

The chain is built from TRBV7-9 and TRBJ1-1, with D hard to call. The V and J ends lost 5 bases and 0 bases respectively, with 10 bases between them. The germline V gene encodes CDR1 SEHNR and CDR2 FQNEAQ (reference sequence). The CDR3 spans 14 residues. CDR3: CASSLQQLNTEAFF. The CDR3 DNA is TGTGCCAGCAGCCTACAGCAATTGAACACTGAAGCTTTCTTT.

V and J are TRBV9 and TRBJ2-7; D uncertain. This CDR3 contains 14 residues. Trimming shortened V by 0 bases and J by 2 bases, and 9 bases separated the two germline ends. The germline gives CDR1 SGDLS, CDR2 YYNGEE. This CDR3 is CASSVDGSTYEQYF. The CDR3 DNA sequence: TGTGCCAGCAGCGTAGACGGGTCTACCTACGAGCAGTACTTC.

The CDR3 DNA follows: TGTGCCAGCAGTGAAGTGTTCTTTCCCGAGCAGTACGTC. Protein sequence: CASSEVFFPEQYV. The rearrangement joins TRBV2 to TRBJ2-7; D is uncertain. The CDR3 covers 13 residues. Germline loops: CDR1 SNHLY, CDR2 FYNNEI. V was pared by 1 base and J by 6 bases, with 10 bases between.

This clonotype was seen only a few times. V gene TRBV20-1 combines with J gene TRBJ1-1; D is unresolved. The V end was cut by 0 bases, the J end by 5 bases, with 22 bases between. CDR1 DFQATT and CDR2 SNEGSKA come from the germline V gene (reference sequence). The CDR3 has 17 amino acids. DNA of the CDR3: TGCAGTGCTAGAGATTACCGGGCCCCGACTGGGAGTACTGAAGCTTTCTTT. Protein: CSARDYRAPTGSTEAFF.

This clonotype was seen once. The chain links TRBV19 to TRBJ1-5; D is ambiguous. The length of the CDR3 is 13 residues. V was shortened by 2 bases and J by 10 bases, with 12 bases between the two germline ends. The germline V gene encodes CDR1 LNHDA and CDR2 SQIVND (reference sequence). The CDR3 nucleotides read TGTGCCAGTAGTATACCAACGATCGAACCCCAGCATTTT. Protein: CASSIPTIEPQHF.

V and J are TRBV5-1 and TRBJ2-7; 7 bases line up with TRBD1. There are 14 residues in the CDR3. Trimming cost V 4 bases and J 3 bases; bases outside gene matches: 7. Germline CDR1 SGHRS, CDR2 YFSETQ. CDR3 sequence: CASSERTGIYEQYF. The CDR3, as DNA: TGCGCCAGCAGCGAAAGGACAGGAATCTACGAGCAGTACTTC.

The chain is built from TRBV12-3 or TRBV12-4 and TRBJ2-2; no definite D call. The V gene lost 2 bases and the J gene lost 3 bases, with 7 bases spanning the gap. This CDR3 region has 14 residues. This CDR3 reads CASSLSHHTGELFF. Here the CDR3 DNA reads TGTGCCAGCAGTTTATCCCACCACACCGGGGAGCTGTTTTTT.

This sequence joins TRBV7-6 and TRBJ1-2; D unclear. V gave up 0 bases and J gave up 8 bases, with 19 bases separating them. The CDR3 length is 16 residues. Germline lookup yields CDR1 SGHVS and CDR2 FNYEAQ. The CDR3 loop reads CASSLAKGGSYGGYTF. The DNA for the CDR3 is TGTGCCAGCAGCTTAGCGAAGGGCGGTTCATACGGCGGCTACACCTTC. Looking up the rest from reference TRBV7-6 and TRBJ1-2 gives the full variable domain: GAGVSQSPRYKVTKRGQDVALRCDPISGHVSLYWYRQALGQGPEFLTYFNYEAQQDKSGLPNDRFSAERPEGSISTLTIQRTEQRDSAMYRCASSLAKGGSYGGYTFGSGTRLTVV.

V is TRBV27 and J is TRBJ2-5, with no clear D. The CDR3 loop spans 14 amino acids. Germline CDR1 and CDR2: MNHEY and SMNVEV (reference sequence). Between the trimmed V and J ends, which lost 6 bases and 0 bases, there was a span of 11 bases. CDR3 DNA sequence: TGTGCCAGCAGCTTAGGGCCATACCAAGAGACCCAGTACTTC. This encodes CASSLGPYQETQYF.

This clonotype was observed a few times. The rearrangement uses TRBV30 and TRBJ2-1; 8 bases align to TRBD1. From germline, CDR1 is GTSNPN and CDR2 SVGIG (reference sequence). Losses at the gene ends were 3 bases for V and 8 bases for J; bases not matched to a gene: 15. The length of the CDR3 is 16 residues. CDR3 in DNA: TGTGCCTGGAGCCGACTCACGACAGGGGCTGGGGATGAGCAGTTCTTC. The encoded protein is CAWSRLTTGAGDEQFF.

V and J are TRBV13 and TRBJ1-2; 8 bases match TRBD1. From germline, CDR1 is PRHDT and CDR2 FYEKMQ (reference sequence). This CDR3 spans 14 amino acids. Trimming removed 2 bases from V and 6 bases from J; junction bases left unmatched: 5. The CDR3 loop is CASSLPGQEDGYTF. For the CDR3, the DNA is TGTGCCAGCAGCTTACCGGGACAGGAAGATGGCTACACCTTC.

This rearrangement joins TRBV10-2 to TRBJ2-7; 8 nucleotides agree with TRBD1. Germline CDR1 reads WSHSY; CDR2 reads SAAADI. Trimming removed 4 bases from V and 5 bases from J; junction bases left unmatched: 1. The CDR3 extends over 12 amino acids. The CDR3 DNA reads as TGCGCCAGCAGTGTACAGGGGGACGAGCAGTACTTC. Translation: CASSVQGDEQYF.

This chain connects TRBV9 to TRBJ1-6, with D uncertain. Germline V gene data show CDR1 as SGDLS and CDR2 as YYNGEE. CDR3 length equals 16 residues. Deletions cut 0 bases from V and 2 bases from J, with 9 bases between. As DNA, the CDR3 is TGTGCCAGCAGCGTAGATCAAGGGACCTATAATTCACCCCTCCACTTT. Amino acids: CASSVDQGTYNSPLHF.

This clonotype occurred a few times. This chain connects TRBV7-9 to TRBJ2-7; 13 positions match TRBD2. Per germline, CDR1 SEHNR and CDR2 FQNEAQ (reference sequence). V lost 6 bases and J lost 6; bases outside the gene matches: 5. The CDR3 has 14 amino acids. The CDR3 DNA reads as TGTGCCAGCAGACTAGCGGGGGGGCCCGGCGAGCAGTACTTC. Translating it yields CASRLAGGPGEQYF.

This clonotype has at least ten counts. The CDR3 reads CASKEGQSNQPQHF. CDR3 nucleotide sequence: TGTGCCAGCAAGGAGGGGCAGAGCAATCAGCCCCAGCATTTT. The chain carries TRBV2 and TRBJ1-5, with a weak D call TRBD1 (5 bases). Trimming pared 7 bases from V and 1 base from J, leaving 11 bases between. The CDR3 sequence is 14 residues long. Germline CDR1 reads SNHLY; CDR2 reads FYNNEI. The full variable domain, in which reference TRBV2 and TRBJ1-5 provide the parts outside the CDR3, is EPEVTQTPSHQVTQMGQEVILRCVPISNHLYFYWYRQILGQKVEFLVSFYNNEISEKSEIFDDQFSVERPDGSNFTLKIRSTKLEDSAMYFCASKEGQSNQPQHFGDGTRLSIL.

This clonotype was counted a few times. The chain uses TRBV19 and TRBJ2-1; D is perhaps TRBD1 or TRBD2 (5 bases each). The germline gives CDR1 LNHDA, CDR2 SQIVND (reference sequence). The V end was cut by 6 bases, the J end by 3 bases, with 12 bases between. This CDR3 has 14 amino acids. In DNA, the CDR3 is TGTGCCAGTAGCACCGGGACCCGCTACAATGAGCAGTTCTTC. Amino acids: CASSTGTRYNEQFF. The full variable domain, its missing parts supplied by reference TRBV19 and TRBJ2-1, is DGGITQSPKYLFRKEGQNVTLSCEQNLNHDAMYWYRQDPGQGLRLIYYSQIVNDFQKGDIAEGYSVSREKKESFPLTVTSAQKNPTAFYLCASSTGTRYNEQFFGPGTRLTVL.

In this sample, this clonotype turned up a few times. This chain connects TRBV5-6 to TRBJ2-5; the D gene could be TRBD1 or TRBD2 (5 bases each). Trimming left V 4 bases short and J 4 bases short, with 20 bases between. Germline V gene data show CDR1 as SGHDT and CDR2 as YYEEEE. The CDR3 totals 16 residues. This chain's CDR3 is CASSLLWASGRETQYF. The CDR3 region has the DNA TGTGCCAGCAGCCTGCTGTGGGCCTCGGGACGAGAGACCCAGTACTTC.

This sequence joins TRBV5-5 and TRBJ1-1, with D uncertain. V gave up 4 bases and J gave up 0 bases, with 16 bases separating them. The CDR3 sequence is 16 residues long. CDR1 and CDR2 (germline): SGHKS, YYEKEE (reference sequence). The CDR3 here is CASSRAGRLVNTEAFF. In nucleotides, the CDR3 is TGTGCCAGCAGCCGGGCGGGCCGATTAGTGAACACTGAAGCTTTCTTT. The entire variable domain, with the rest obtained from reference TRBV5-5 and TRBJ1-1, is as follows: DAGVTQSPTHLIKTRGQQVTLRCSPISGHKSVSWYQQVLGQGPQFIFQYYEKEERGRGNFPDRFSARQFPNYSSELNVNALLLGDSALYLCASSRAGRLVNTEAFFGQGTRLTVV.

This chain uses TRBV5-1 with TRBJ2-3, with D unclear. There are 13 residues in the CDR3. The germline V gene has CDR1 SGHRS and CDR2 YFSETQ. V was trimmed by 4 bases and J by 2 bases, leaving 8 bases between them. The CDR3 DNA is TGCGCCAGCAGCCATGGGGACACAGATACGCAGTATTTT. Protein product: CASSHGDTDTQYF.

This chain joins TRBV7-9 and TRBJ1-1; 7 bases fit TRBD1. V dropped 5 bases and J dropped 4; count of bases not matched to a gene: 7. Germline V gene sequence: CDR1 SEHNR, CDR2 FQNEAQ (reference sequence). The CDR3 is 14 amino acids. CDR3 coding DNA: TGTGCCAGCAGCCCCCGAGGGGGCGCCACTGAAGCTTTCTTT. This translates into CASSPRGGATEAFF.

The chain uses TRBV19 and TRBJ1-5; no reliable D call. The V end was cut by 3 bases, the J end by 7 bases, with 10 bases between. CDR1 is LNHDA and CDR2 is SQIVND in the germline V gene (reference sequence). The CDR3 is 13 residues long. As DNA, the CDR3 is TGTGCCAGTAGTATGCAGACGGTGCAGCCCCAGCATTTT. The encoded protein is CASSMQTVQPQHF.

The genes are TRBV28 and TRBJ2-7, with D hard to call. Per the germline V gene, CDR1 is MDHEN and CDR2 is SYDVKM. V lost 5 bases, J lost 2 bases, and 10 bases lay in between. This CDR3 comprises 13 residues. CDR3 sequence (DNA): TGTGCCAGCAGTAAGGGATTTACCTACGAGCAGTACTTC. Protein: CASSKGFTYEQYF. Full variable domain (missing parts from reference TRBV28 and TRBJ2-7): DVKVTQSSRYLVKRTGEKVFLECVQDMDHENMFWYRQDPGLGLRLIYFSYDVKMKEKGDIPEGYSVSREKKERFSLILESASTNQTSMYLCASSKGFTYEQYFGPGTRLTVT.

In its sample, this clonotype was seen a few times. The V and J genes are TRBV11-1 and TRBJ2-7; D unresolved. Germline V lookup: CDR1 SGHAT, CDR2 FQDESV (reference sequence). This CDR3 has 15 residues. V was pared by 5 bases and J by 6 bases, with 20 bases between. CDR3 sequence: CASSPPNAIQIEQYF. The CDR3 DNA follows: TGTGCCAGCAGCCCCCCGAACGCCATACAGATCGAGCAGTACTTC.

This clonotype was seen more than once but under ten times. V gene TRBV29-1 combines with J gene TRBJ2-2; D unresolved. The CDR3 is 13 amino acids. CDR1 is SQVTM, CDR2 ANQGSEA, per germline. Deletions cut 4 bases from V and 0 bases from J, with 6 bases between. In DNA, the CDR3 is TGCAGCGTTGTTTTATCGAACACCGGGGAGCTGTTTTTT. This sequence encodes CSVVLSNTGELFF.

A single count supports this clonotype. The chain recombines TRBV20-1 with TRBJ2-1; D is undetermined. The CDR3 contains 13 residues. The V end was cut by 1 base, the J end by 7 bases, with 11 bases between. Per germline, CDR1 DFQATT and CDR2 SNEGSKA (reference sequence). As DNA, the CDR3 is TGCAGTGCTAGAGGAATAACACTAAATGAGCAGTTCTTC. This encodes CSARGITLNEQFF.

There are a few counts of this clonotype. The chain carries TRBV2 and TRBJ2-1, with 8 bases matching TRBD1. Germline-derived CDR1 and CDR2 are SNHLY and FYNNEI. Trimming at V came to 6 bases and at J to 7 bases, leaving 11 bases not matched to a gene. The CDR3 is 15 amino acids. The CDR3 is CASRHTGQGLNEQFF. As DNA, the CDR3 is TGTGCCAGCAGACACACTGGACAGGGATTGAATGAGCAGTTCTTC. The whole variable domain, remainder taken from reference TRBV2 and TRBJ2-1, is EPEVTQTPSHQVTQMGQEVILRCVPISNHLYFYWYRQILGQKVEFLVSFYNNEISEKSEIFDDQFSVERPDGSNFTLKIRSTKLEDSAMYFCASRHTGQGLNEQFFGPGTRLTVL.

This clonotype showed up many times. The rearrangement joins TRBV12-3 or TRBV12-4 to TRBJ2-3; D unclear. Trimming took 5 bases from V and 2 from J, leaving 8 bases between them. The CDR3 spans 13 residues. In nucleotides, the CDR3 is TGTGCCAGCAGTGCGTTAGTCACAGATACGCAGTATTTT. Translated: CASSALVTDTQYF.

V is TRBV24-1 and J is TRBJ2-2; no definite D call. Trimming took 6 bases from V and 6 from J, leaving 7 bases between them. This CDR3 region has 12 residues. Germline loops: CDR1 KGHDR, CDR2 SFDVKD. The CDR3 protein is CATSPSPGELFF. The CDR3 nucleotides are TGTGCCACCAGTCCCTCCCCCGGGGAGCTGTTTTTT.